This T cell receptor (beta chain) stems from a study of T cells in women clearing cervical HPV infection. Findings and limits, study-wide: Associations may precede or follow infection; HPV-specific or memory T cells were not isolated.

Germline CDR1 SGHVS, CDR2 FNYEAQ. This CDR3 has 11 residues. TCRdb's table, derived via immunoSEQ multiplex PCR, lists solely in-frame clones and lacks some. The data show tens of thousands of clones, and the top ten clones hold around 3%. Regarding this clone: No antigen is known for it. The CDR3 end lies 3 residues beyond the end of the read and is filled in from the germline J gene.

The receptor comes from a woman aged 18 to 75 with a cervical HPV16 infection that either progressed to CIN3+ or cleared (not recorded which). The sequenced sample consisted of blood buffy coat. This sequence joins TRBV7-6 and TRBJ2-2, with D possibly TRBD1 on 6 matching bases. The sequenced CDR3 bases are TGTGCCAGCAGCTTCAGGGGAGAG. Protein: CASSFRGE. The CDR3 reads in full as CASSFRGELFF.